What follows describes a single TCR beta chain. Assay used: immunoSEQ multiplex PCR; TCRdb lists only in-frame clones, some missing. Of about 180,000 clones in the sample, roughly 85% were seen once. The entry originates in a study of blood T cell repertoires in COVID-19. Study in general: Sources were T cells, B-cell-depleted T cells, or PBMCs; the material itself was cDNA or gDNA.

The germline V gene encodes CDR1 SGHTS and CDR2 YDEGEE. This CDR3 contains 14 residues. Trimming shortened V by 0 bases and J by 1 base, and 5 bases separated the two germline ends. This chain uses TRBV5-8 with TRBJ2-4; D is unclear. This receptor was identified in a woman aged 70-85 years with acute or convalescent COVID-19. Sample: peripheral blood. Here the CDR3 DNA reads TGTGCCAGCAGCTTGGGGCTTGCCAAAAACATTCAGTACTTC. Translated: CASSLGLAKNIQYF.